The 27 T cell receptor beta chains below come from one sample, sequenced in a study of T cell responses to AZD1222 COVID-19 vaccine. Produced via immunoSEQ multiplex PCR; TCRdb's table is partial and in-frame only. In the table there are 100,000 to 150,000 clones, more than 75% of which are singletons. Source: peripheral blood, taken on day 0 of AZD1222 vaccination. These receptors were taken from an adult in good health.

There are a few counts of this clone. The chain employs TRBV20-1 and TRBJ2-7; D is uncertain. V lost 3 bases and J lost 2, with 11 bases in between. The CDR3 extends over 13 amino acids. Germline-derived CDR1 and CDR2 are DFQATT and SNEGSKA (reference sequence). The CDR3 region has the DNA TGCAGTGCTAGTTCGTCCGGAACCTACGAGCAGTACTTC. Its protein is CSASSSGTYEQYF.

The chain joins TRBV4-1 to TRBJ2-7, with D possibly being TRBD2 (5 bases). Trimming removed 4 bases at V and 3 bases at J, with 16 bases between. CDR1 is MGHRA, CDR2 YSYEKL, per germline. This CDR3 has 15 amino acids. CDR3 amino acids: CASSLGSSDYYEQYF. The CDR3 coding sequence is TGCGCCAGCAGCCTTGGGTCCTCCGACTACTACGAGCAGTACTTC.

This clone was detected once. The DNA for the CDR3 is TGTGCCAGCAGTCCGACTCTTGACAGGGATTATGGCTACACCTTC. It encodes CASSPTLDRDYGYTF. V usage is TRBV11-2 and J usage is TRBJ1-2, with 7 bases lining up with TRBD1. This CDR3 contains 15 residues. The ends lost 6 bases at V and 5 bases at J; junction bases unmatched: 12. Germline V lookup: CDR1 SGHAT, CDR2 FQNNGV.

J is TRBJ2-3 and V is TRBV18; D is ambiguous. This CDR3 is 14 amino acids long. Germline loops: CDR1 KGHSH, CDR2 LQKENI. V was shortened by 3 bases and J by 4 bases, with 11 bases between the two germline ends. This CDR3 is CASSPPRLADTQYF. The CDR3 bases are TGTGCCAGCTCACCCCCTAGGTTGGCAGATACGCAGTATTTT.

The gene calls are TRBV7-2 and TRBJ2-3, with 7 bases matching TRBD2. CDR1 is SGHTA and CDR2 is FQGNSA in the germline V gene. CDR3 size: 16 residues. V was pared by 7 bases and J by 1 base, with 11 bases of the junction left unmatched. This chain's CDR3 is CASKPGILARTDTQYF. The CDR3 nucleotides are TGTGCCAGCAAACCCGGGATACTAGCGCGCACAGATACGCAGTATTTT.

V usage is TRBV15 and J usage is TRBJ1-6; D is unresolved. The CDR3 has 13 residues. V was clipped by 0 bases and J by 10 bases, with 7 bases between them. From germline, CDR1 is LNHNV and CDR2 YYDKDF (reference sequence). CDR3 residues: CATSRDLMSPLHF. CDR3 nucleotides: TGTGCCACCAGCAGAGACCTAATGTCACCCCTCCACTTT.

V is TRBV7-2 and J is TRBJ2-2, with a weak D call TRBD2 (5 bases). The V end was cut by 1 base, the J end by 2 bases, with 8 bases between. From germline, CDR1 is SGHTA and CDR2 FQGNSA. The CDR3 runs to 15 residues. The CDR3 sequence is CASSLGGYNTGELFF. Here the CDR3 DNA reads TGTGCCAGCAGCTTAGGCGGGTATAACACCGGGGAGCTGTTTTTT.

V gene TRBV19 combines with J gene TRBJ1-2, with D tentatively TRBD1 (6 bases). From germline, CDR1 is LNHDA and CDR2 SQIVND (reference sequence). The CDR3 is 14 amino acids. Trimming removed 3 bases from V and 2 bases from J, with 10 bases in between. The CDR3 loop is CASSIVTGNYGYTF. In nucleotides, the CDR3 is TGTGCCAGTAGTATCGTAACAGGGAACTATGGCTACACCTTC.

The V and J genes are TRBV7-3 and TRBJ1-1, with D maybe TRBD1 (5 bases). The CDR3 length is 13 residues. V gave up 2 bases and J gave up 8 bases, with 12 bases separating them. Germline V gene data show CDR1 as SGHTA and CDR2 as FQGTGA. CDR3 protein: CASSLSGHAEAFF. CDR3 DNA sequence: TGTGCCAGCAGCTTATCGGGGCACGCCGAAGCTTTCTTT.

The V call is TRBV12-3 or TRBV12-4, the J call TRBJ1-2, with TRBD1 as a possible D gene (5 bases). CDR3 length: 13 residues. Trimming left V 6 bases short and J 8 bases short, with 16 bases between. CDR3 sequence (DNA): TGTGCCAGCAGCACTACCGGGACTCGGGGCTACACCTTC. Translated: CASSTTGTRGYTF.

The chain carries TRBV18 and TRBJ2-5; 7 bases match TRBD1. This CDR3 region has 13 residues. V gave up 5 bases and J gave up 2 bases; unmatched junction bases: 2. The germline gives CDR1 KGHSH, CDR2 LQKENI. CDR3 sequence: CASSWGQQETQYF. DNA for the CDR3: TGTGCCAGCTCATGGGGACAGCAAGAGACCCAGTACTTC.

V and J are TRBV19 and TRBJ2-3; 10 bases fit TRBD2. The J segment lost 4 bases and the V segment lost 6 bases, leaving 7 bases of the junction unmatched. This CDR3 has 15 amino acids. CDR1 and CDR2 (germline): LNHDA, SQIVND (reference sequence). The CDR3 region has the DNA TGTGCCAGTAGGCGTGAGCGGGGGGGCTCAGATACGCAGTATTTT. Translated, it gives CASRRERGGSDTQYF. Together with reference TRBV19 and TRBJ2-3, the CDR3 gives the full variable domain: DGGITQSPKYLFRKEGQNVTLSCEQNLNHDAMYWYRQDPGQGLRLIYYSQIVNDFQKGDIAEGYSVSREKKESFPLTVTSAQKNPTAFYLCASRRERGGSDTQYFGPGTRLTVL.

The chain combines TRBV28 with TRBJ2-2, with no clear D. Trimming stripped 2 bases from V and 4 bases from J, with 11 bases between. The CDR3 is made up of 15 amino acids. CDR1 and CDR2 (germline): MDHEN, SYDVKM. The CDR3 loop is CASSLEKRITGELFF. The CDR3 nucleotides are TGTGCCAGCAGTTTAGAGAAAAGAATCACCGGGGAGCTGTTTTTT.

This clone was counted many times. The rearrangement uses TRBV5-1 and TRBJ1-6; TRBD1 matches at 8 bases. V shed 4 bases and J 7 bases; nucleotides not matched to a gene: 10. The CDR3 extends over 16 amino acids. Germline CDR1 is SGHRS and CDR2 is YFSETQ. Here the CDR3 reads CASSVIQGVGNSPLHF. The CDR3 DNA is TGCGCCAGCAGCGTGATACAGGGGGTGGGGAATTCACCCCTCCACTTT.

The chain combines TRBV6-5 with TRBJ2-4; 7 nucleotides line up with TRBD2. This CDR3 is 15 amino acids long. Germline CDR1 reads MNHEY; CDR2 reads SVGAGI. Unmatched junction bases numbered 9, after V lost 8 bases and J lost 2 bases. The DNA of the CDR3 is TGTGCCAGCGGGGAGGGGCGCCCGTCCAAAAACATTCAGTACTTC. It encodes CASGEGRPSKNIQYF.

The chain links TRBV6-5 to TRBJ2-7; no reliable D call. Germline V gene sequence: CDR1 MNHEY, CDR2 SVGAGI. CDR3 length: 14 residues. Trimming took off 3 bases at V and 3 bases at J, with 12 bases between the two ends. The CDR3 DNA reads as TGTGCCAGCAGTTATCAAGGTCTGGGCTACGAGCAGTACTTC. Its translation: CASSYQGLGYEQYF.

The rearrangement links TRBV2 to TRBJ1-4; 10 bases line up with TRBD1. The CDR3 spans 15 residues. The germline V gene has CDR1 SNHLY and CDR2 FYNNEI. Trimming cost V 3 bases and J 8 bases; bases outside gene matches: 6. Written as DNA, the CDR3 is TGTGCCAGCAGTGAGACAGGGGGCCAGGGAGAAAAACTGTTTTTT. This translates into CASSETGGQGEKLFF.

J is TRBJ1-1 and V is TRBV11-3; possible D gene TRBD1, 6 bases. In germline, CDR1 is SGHNT, CDR2 YENEEA. With 2 bases removed from V and 7 bases from J, the gap between germline ends came to 14 bases. The CDR3 runs to 14 residues. CDR3 nucleotide sequence: TGTGCCAGCAGCTTAAGGGGGGGAAGGGGTGAAGCTTTCTTT. This encodes CASSLRGGRGEAFF.

CDR3 loop: CASSLGVSNQPQHF. In nucleotides, the CDR3 is TGTGCCAGCAGCTTGGGGGTTAGCAATCAGCCCCAGCATTTT. The rearrangement links TRBV5-5 to TRBJ1-5; D is ambiguous. The CDR3 consists of 14 residues. Per germline, CDR1 SGHKS and CDR2 YYEKEE (reference sequence). The germline V and J ends were trimmed by 0 bases and 0 bases, with 4 bases remaining between them.

V gene TRBV7-6 combines with J gene TRBJ2-1; 10 nucleotides agree with TRBD2. The length of the CDR3 is 15 residues. Germline CDR1 and CDR2: SGHVS and FNYEAQ. J gave up 6 bases and V 3 bases, and 5 bases lay outside the gene matches. The CDR3 DNA reads as TGTGCCAGCAGCTTGGCACTAGCGGGGAGCAATGAGCAGTTCTTC. Its protein is CASSLALAGSNEQFF.

The chain carries TRBV11-2 and TRBJ2-7; no reliable D call. Per germline, CDR1 SGHAT and CDR2 FQNNGV. V was clipped by 4 bases and J by 2 bases, with 3 bases between them. The CDR3 is 11 residues long. CDR3 nucleotide sequence: TGTGCCAGCAGCTCGACCTACGAGCAGTACTTC. Amino acids: CASSSTYEQYF.

This clone appeared a few times. The chain couples TRBV13 to TRBJ2-7, with D tentatively TRBD2 (6 bases). V was clipped by 0 bases and J by 2 bases, with 17 bases between them. Germline-derived CDR1 and CDR2 are PRHDT and FYEKMQ (reference sequence). CDR3 length: 17 amino acids. The CDR3, as DNA: TGTGCCAGCAGCTTAGGCCATCACAGTAGCGGAGCCTACGAGCAGTACTTC. Residues: CASSLGHHSSGAYEQYF. The variable domain in full, completed from reference TRBV13 and TRBJ2-7, reads AAGVIQSPRHLIKEKRETATLKCYPIPRHDTVYWYQQGPGQDPQFLISFYEKMQSDKGSIPDRFSAQQFSDYHSELNMSSLELGDSALYFCASSLGHHSSGAYEQYFGPGTRLTVT.

This clone is categorized as medium-sized (0.01 to 0.1%). DNA for the CDR3: TGTGCCACCAGTGCCCTCGGGGGTGAAACCGGGGAGCTGTTTTTT. This codes for CATSALGGETGELFF. The V call is TRBV24-1, the J call TRBJ2-2; D perhaps matches TRBD2 (6 bases). This CDR3 has 15 amino acids. In germline, CDR1 is KGHDR, CDR2 SFDVKD. The ends were cut back, 5 bases at V and 5 bases at J, with 14 bases in the middle.

The chain couples TRBV28 to TRBJ2-7, with 8 bases lining up with TRBD1. V shed 7 bases, J shed 5 bases, and the junction held 10 bases outside the gene matches. CDR1 is MDHEN, CDR2 SYDVKM, per germline. The CDR3 covers 14 residues. Here the CDR3 DNA reads TGTGCCAGCATTGCCCGACAGGGGTTCGACGAGCAGTACTTC. Translation gives CASIARQGFDEQYF. Full variable domain (rest looked up from reference TRBV28 and TRBJ2-7): DVKVTQSSRYLVKRTGEKVFLECVQDMDHENMFWYRQDPGLGLRLIYFSYDVKMKEKGDIPEGYSVSREKKERFSLILESASTNQTSMYLCASIARQGFDEQYFGPGTRLTVT.

The V gene is TRBV19, the J gene TRBJ2-1; D tentatively reads TRBD1 or TRBD2 (5 bases each). This CDR3 region has 14 residues. From germline, CDR1 is LNHDA and CDR2 SQIVND (reference sequence). Trimming took 9 bases from V and 6 from J, leaving 18 bases between them. In DNA, the CDR3 is TGTGCCAGCAGGACGGGGCGTTTGGTCAATGAGCAGTTCTTC. Encoded protein: CASRTGRLVNEQFF.

This sequence joins TRBV11-3 and TRBJ1-3; 9 bases match TRBD1. This CDR3 has 15 residues. The V gene's germline CDR1 is SGHNT and CDR2 YENEEA. The junction had 7 bases not matched to a gene; V was cut back by 2 bases and J by 8 bases. The CDR3 sequence is CASSLRDREWDTIYF. The CDR3, as DNA: TGTGCCAGCAGCTTAAGGGACAGGGAATGGGACACCATATATTTT.

The chain is built from TRBV27 and TRBJ2-7, with D perhaps matching TRBD2 (6 bases). The CDR3 is 14 amino acids. In germline, CDR1 is MNHEY, CDR2 SMNVEV (reference sequence). Trimming left V 2 bases short and J 1 base short, with 9 bases between. The CDR3 nucleotides are TGTGCCAGCAGTTTAGGGGACTCTTCCTACGAGCAGTACTTC. Translated: CASSLGDSSYEQYF.